One and the same sample provided the 21 T cell receptor beta chains below, sequenced in a study of CD4 T cells in relation to SARS-CoV-2 and coronaviruses. Antigens of these TCRs are unknown. Sequencing used immunoSEQ multiplex PCR; TCRdb keeps in-frame clones, though not all of them. Counted here are about 26,000 clones, over 60% occurring once; the ten biggest clones make up around a sixth. The unexposed donors gave CD4+ T cells in about 2011-2019, prior to COVID-19. Isolation of CD4+ T cells took place after less than 13 days in culture. Sequencing was performed on CD4+ T cells from PBMCs, cultured in vitro. The receptors originated from a human donor in good health.

A few counts support this clone. The chain is built from TRBV25-1 and TRBJ2-7; unclear D gene. This CDR3 contains 15 residues. Germline V CDR1 and CDR2: MGHDK, SYGVNS. Trimming stripped 3 bases from V and 1 base from J, with 13 bases between. Here the CDR3 reads CASSDIGIGSYEQYF. CDR3 DNA: TGTGCCAGCAGTGATATAGGGATTGGATCCTACGAGCAGTACTTC.

The chain uses TRBV9 and TRBJ2-1, with D maybe TRBD2 (5 bases). V was shortened by 1 base and J by 7 bases, with 21 bases between the two germline ends. Germline V gene data show CDR1 as SGDLS and CDR2 as YYNGEE. There are 17 residues in the CDR3. CDR3 coding DNA: TGTGCCAGCAGCGTACTGGCGGGCAATCCCTTCGCGAATGAGCAGTTCTTC. It specifies CASSVLAGNPFANEQFF.

The rearrangement uses TRBV30 and TRBJ2-7; a weak D match, TRBD2 (6 bases). The CDR3 covers 14 residues. Trimming stripped 2 bases from V and 7 bases from J, with 18 bases between. CDR1 GTSNPN and CDR2 SVGIG come from the germline V gene (reference sequence). In DNA form, the CDR3 reads TGTGCCTGGAGTCAAATAGCGGACCTATGGGAGCAGTACTTC. This codes for CAWSQIADLWEQYF.

The V and J genes are TRBV12-3 or TRBV12-4 and TRBJ1-2; unclear D gene. The CDR3 extends over 13 amino acids. V lost 6 bases and J lost 2, with 10 bases in between. CDR3 coding DNA: TGTGCCAGCAGGAAGGGAATAAACTATGGCTACACCTTC. Translation gives CASRKGINYGYTF.

This chain connects TRBV24-1 to TRBJ2-3, with a weak D call TRBD2 (6 bases). CDR3 length: 14 amino acids. The germline V and J ends were trimmed by 4 bases and 3 bases, with 10 bases remaining between them. Germline CDR1 is KGHDR and CDR2 is SFDVKD. The CDR3 is CATSDAGRTDTQYF. The DNA of the CDR3 is TGTGCCACCAGTGACGCGGGACGGACAGATACGCAGTATTTT.

This sequence joins TRBV2 and TRBJ1-1; TRBD1 is a possible D gene (5 bases). Germline CDR1 SNHLY, CDR2 FYNNEI. Trimming shortened V by 7 bases and J by 4 bases, and 16 bases separated the two germline ends. This CDR3 is 14 amino acids long. The CDR3 bases are TGTGCCAGCATCAGACCCACGGGGGGCACTGAAGCTTTCTTT. Translated: CASIRPTGGTEAFF.

The V call is TRBV4-3, the J call TRBJ2-7; the match to TRBD2 covers 8 bases. Germline V lookup: CDR1 LGHNA, CDR2 YSLEER. After removal of 1 base from V and 2 bases from J, the junction contained 4 bases not matched to a gene. CDR3 length equals 15 residues. The CDR3 loop reads CASSQAGGAPYEQYF. Here the CDR3 DNA reads TGCGCCAGCAGCCAAGCCGGGGGGGCCCCCTACGAGCAGTACTTC.

The chain uses TRBV11-2 and TRBJ2-7, with D maybe TRBD1 (6 bases). Per the germline V gene, CDR1 is SGHAT and CDR2 is FQNNGV. V lost 4 bases to trimming and J lost 2 bases, with 21 bases between them. The CDR3 contains 17 residues. The CDR3 is CASSSAFQGRRAYEQYF. CDR3 nucleotides: TGTGCCAGCAGCTCCGCCTTCCAGGGGCGCCGTGCCTACGAGCAGTACTTC.

The chain links TRBV6-5 to TRBJ2-7, with TRBD2 matching over 7 bases. This CDR3 has 16 amino acids. CDR1 is MNHEY, CDR2 SVGAGI, per germline. J was trimmed by 0 bases and V by 0 bases; bases with no gene match: 5. This CDR3 reads CASSYSKASGSYEQYF. The CDR3 DNA reads TGTGCCAGCAGTTACTCGAAGGCTAGCGGCTCCTACGAGCAGTACTTC.

This clone has more than one count but fewer than ten. CDR3 region: CASSQEPASTGELFF. The CDR3 bases are TGCGCCAGCAGCCAAGAACCAGCTAGCACCGGGGAGCTGTTTTTT. The chain links TRBV4-3 to TRBJ2-2, with no clear D. The CDR3 has 15 amino acids. V dropped 0 bases and J dropped 4 bases, with 9 bases sitting between them. Germline values: CDR1 LGHNA, CDR2 YSLEER.

In nucleotides, the CDR3 is TGTGCCACCAGGGGTTTCTCAGATACGCAGTATTTT. Protein product: CATRGFSDTQYF. The chain employs TRBV2 and TRBJ2-3, with a weak D call TRBD1 (6 bases). There are 12 residues in the CDR3. Germline CDR1 reads SNHLY; CDR2 reads FYNNEI. The ends were cut back, 10 bases at V and 4 bases at J, with 12 bases in the middle.

The rearrangement uses TRBV6-4 and TRBJ1-5; D gene unclear. The CDR3 is 13 amino acids. V dropped 4 bases and J dropped 5 bases, with 9 bases sitting between them. CDR1 is MRHNA, CDR2 SNTAGT, per germline. Written as DNA, the CDR3 is TGTGCCAGCAGTGGGGGAGTAGATCAGCCCCAGCATTTT. Translated: CASSGGVDQPQHF.

Comment on this clone: One junction end disagrees with the germline gene, perhaps due to a read error. The chain is built from TRBV19 and TRBJ2-7; D perhaps matches TRBD1 (6 bases). Per germline, CDR1 LNHDA and CDR2 SQIVND (reference sequence). The CDR3 spans 13 residues. CDR3 protein: CASSIRGPYQQYF. CDR3 DNA: TGTGCCAGTAGTATCAGGGGTCCCTACCAGCAGTACTTC. The entire variable domain, with the rest obtained from reference TRBV19 and TRBJ2-7, is as follows: DGGITQSPKYLFRKEGQNVTLSCEQNLNHDAMYWYRQDPGQGLRLIYYSQIVNDFQKGDIAEGYSVSREKKESFPLTVTSAQKNPTAFYLCASSIRGPYQQYFGPGTRLTVT.

V gene TRBV2 combines with J gene TRBJ2-7; 8 bases are a match to TRBD1. V lost 6 bases, J lost 6 bases, and 1 base stayed unmatched. Germline V gene lookup returns CDR1 SNHLY and CDR2 FYNNEI. CDR3 length equals 11 residues. CDR3 region: CASRTGVEQYF. CDR3 DNA: TGTGCCAGCAGGACAGGGGTCGAGCAGTACTTC.

The chain employs TRBV7-9 and TRBJ2-7, with D perhaps matching TRBD1 (5 bases). Germline CDR1 reads SEHNR; CDR2 reads FQNEAQ (reference sequence). The CDR3 totals 14 residues. Trimming left V 1 base short and J 2 bases short, with 9 bases between. The CDR3 here is CASSLDLGPYEQYF. DNA for the CDR3: TGTGCCAGCAGCTTAGATTTGGGGCCCTACGAGCAGTACTTC.

The J gene is TRBJ2-7, the V gene TRBV19; D may be TRBD1 (6 bases). V gave up 5 bases and J gave up 3 bases, with 8 bases separating them. CDR1 is LNHDA, CDR2 SQIVND, per germline (reference sequence). The CDR3 runs to 12 residues. The CDR3: CASSGTLYEQYF. The CDR3 DNA is TGTGCCAGTAGTGGGACACTCTACGAGCAGTACTTC.

This chain connects TRBV4-1 to TRBJ2-2; perhaps TRBD1 as D (6 bases). The CDR3 extends over 15 amino acids. With 5 bases removed from V and 3 bases from J, the gap between germline ends came to 13 bases. From germline, CDR1 is MGHRA and CDR2 YSYEKL. CDR3 DNA sequence: TGCGCCAGCAGCAAGGACAGTGTCGACACCGGGGAGCTGTTTTTT. It yields the protein CASSKDSVDTGELFF.

This clone was picked up a small number of times. The gene calls are TRBV19 and TRBJ1-5; D unresolved. The germline gives CDR1 LNHDA, CDR2 SQIVND (reference sequence). The CDR3 covers 12 residues. Trimming pared 5 bases from V and 4 bases from J, leaving 6 bases between. CDR3 DNA sequence: TGTGCCAGTAGTGGGCCGAATCAGCCCCAGCATTTT. This codes for CASSGPNQPQHF.

In its sample, this clone ranks as medium-sized. The chain carries TRBV6-5 and TRBJ1-5; 8 bases match TRBD1. The CDR3 extends over 13 amino acids. Germline V gives CDR1 MNHEY, CDR2 SVGAGI. J gave up 7 bases and V 8 bases, and 7 bases lay outside the gene matches. The CDR3 DNA sequence: TGTGCCAGCTCCGGACAGGGAGACCAGCCCCAGCATTTT. Its protein product is CASSGQGDQPQHF.

The genes are TRBV11-2 and TRBJ2-1, with D perhaps matching TRBD2 (6 bases). V dropped 4 bases and J dropped 7 bases, with 20 bases sitting between them. From germline, CDR1 is SGHAT and CDR2 FQNNGV. This CDR3 spans 16 amino acids. CDR3 bases: TGTGCCAGCAGCTCCCTCTCGGGGGTTATGAGGAATGAGCAGTTCTTC. Translated: CASSSLSGVMRNEQFF.

The chain joins TRBV4-1 to TRBJ1-6, with a weak D call TRBD1 (5 bases). The CDR3 is 17 amino acids. Germline loops: CDR1 MGHRA, CDR2 YSYEKL. The germline V and J ends were trimmed by 4 bases and 9 bases, with 22 bases remaining between them. In DNA, the CDR3 is TGCGCCAGCAGCCGCACCGGGACTGCGGTGGGTGGTTCACCCCTCCACTTT. Its protein is CASSRTGTAVGGSPLHF.